This T cell receptor beta chain was sequenced for a study of CD8+ T cells in alopecia areata. RNA was extracted and reverse transcribed into cDNA as the sequencing template. The table came from immunoSEQ multiplex PCR; TCRdb's copy has only in-frame clones and leaves some out. In the table there are 200,000 to 250,000 clones, around 57% of which are singletons. Per the germline V gene, CDR1 is SGHTA and CDR2 is FQGNSA. Trimming at V came to 1 base and at J to 11 bases, leaving 3 bases not matched to a gene. CDR3 length equals 13 residues. Study outcomes and limitations: Whereas mice showed it more clearly, TCR sharing across patients was murkier, possibly because of HLA.

About this clone itself: Its antigen is unidentified.

Treatment reported: oral pan-JAK inhibitor, 5-10 mg twice daily. The TCR sequence derives from a human donor with alopecia areata. The specimen was CD4+ T cells sorted from blood, collected at week 4, from a patient treated with tofacitinib. The chain is built from TRBV7-2 and TRBJ2-1; 9 bases fit TRBD2. CDR3 protein: CASSLVTSGQQFF. CDR3 nucleotides: TGTGCCAGCAGCTTAGTAACTAGCGGGCAGCAGTTCTTC.